Described below is a single TCR beta chain sequence and its context. The antigen is unknown. Clones were read by immunoSEQ multiplex PCR, and TCRdb kept only the in-frame ones, dropping some. This table has approximately 620,000 clones, around 97% appearing once. The data belong to a study of shared clonotypes between healthy human individuals. Study-level points and caveats: Blood was the only sampled material, and tissue repertoires likely differ. Generation probabilities of non-shared clonotypes were lower (relative to those shared by all four donors).

The ends were cut back, 5 bases at V and 5 bases at J, with 16 bases in the middle. Germline V gives CDR1 SGHAT, CDR2 FQNNGV. This CDR3 has 15 amino acids. The chain couples TRBV11-2 to TRBJ1-5; possible D gene TRBD1, 5 bases. Sequencing was carried out using naive CD4+ T cells sorted from blood. This sample's subset: CD45RA+ positively selected. The receptor was isolated from a young woman in good health. The CDR3 spells CASSPDEGSYQPQHF. The DNA of the CDR3 is TGTGCCAGCAGCCCAGACGAGGGGTCGTATCAGCCCCAGCATTTT.